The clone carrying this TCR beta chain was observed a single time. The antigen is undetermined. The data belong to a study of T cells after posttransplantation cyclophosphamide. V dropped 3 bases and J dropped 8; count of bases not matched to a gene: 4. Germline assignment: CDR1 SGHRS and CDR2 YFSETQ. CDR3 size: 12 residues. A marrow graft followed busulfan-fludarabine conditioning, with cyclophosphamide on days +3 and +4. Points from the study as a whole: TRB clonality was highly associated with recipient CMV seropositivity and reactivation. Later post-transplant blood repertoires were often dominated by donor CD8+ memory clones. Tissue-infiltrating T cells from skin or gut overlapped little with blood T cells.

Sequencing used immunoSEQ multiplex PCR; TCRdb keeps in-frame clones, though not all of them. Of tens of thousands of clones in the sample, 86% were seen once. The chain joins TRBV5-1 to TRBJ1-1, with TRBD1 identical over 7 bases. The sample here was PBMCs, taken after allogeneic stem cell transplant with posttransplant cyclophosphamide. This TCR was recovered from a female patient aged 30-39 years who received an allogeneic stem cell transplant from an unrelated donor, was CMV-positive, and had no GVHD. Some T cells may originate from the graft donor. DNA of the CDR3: TGCGCCAGCAGCTGGGACAGAGAGGAAGCTTTCTTT. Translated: CASSWDREEAFF.